What follows are 10 T cell receptor beta chains derived from one specimen sequenced in a study of identical twins. TCRdb analysed the 5' RACE reads with MiXCR anew, one entry per CDR3 protein. Here the sample spans some 900,000 distinct CDR3 sequences, around an eighth being singletons. This sample also appeared in a second study, on yellow fever vaccine responses in identical twins.

The sample consisted of PBMCs. The receptors come from a woman younger than 35 in good health.

This clonotype turned up a few times. The J gene is TRBJ2-7, the V gene TRBV11-2, with a tentative D call TRBD1 (6 bases). Trimming took off 6 bases at V and 2 bases at J, with 14 bases between the two ends. Germline V gene sequence: CDR1 SGHAT, CDR2 FQNNGV. This CDR3 is built from 14 residues. CDR3 sequence: CASSGWGHTYEQYF. DNA of the CDR3: TGTGCCAGCAGTGGTTGGGGACACACCTACGAGCAGTACTTC.

This clonotype was seen only a few times. This rearrangement joins TRBV5-1 to TRBJ2-3, with 8 bases identical to TRBD2. V gave up 0 bases and J gave up 5 bases; unmatched junction bases: 8. The germline V gene has CDR1 SGHRS and CDR2 YFSETQ. The CDR3 extends over 16 amino acids. DNA of the CDR3: TGCGCCAGCAGCTTGGATGGCGGGGGGCAGGAAGATACGCAGTATTTT. Its translation is CASSLDGGGQEDTQYF.

The sample holds a few counts of this clonotype. This sequence joins TRBV5-1 and TRBJ2-7, with 15 positions matching TRBD2. Trimming cost V 0 bases and J 0 bases; bases outside gene matches: 7. The CDR3 runs to 19 residues. Germline V gene sequence: CDR1 SGHRS, CDR2 YFSETQ. The CDR3 protein is CASSLARTSGRDYSYEQYF. CDR3 nucleotide sequence: TGCGCCAGCAGCTTGGCCAGGACTAGCGGGAGGGACTACTCCTACGAGCAGTACTTC.

Many counts were recorded for this clonotype. Here the CDR3 DNA reads TGCGCCAGCAGTCTCGACAGCCCCCCAGTGGATGAGCAGTTCTTC. Translation: CASSLDSPPVDEQFF. The chain joins TRBV5-1 to TRBJ2-1; weak D call: TRBD1 (5 bases). Trimming stripped 5 bases from V and 8 bases from J, with 20 bases between. Looked up from germline, CDR1 is SGHRS and CDR2 is YFSETQ. The CDR3 is made up of 15 amino acids.

This chain links TRBV7-9 with TRBJ2-3; D gene uncertain. Trimming stripped 4 bases from V and 0 bases from J, with 8 bases between. CDR3 length: 14 residues. Germline loops: CDR1 SEHNR, CDR2 FQNEAQ (reference sequence). The CDR3 DNA reads TGTGCCAGCAGCTCACTATCGAGCACAGATACGCAGTATTTT. This encodes CASSSLSSTDTQYF.

The genes are TRBV29-1 and TRBJ1-1; 8 positions agree with TRBD1. CDR1 and CDR2 (germline): SQVTM, ANQGSEA. The V gene end was trimmed by 6 bases and the J gene end by 4 bases; junction bases not matched to a gene: 10. This CDR3 is built from 14 residues. CDR3 region: CSVSAGGRITEAFF. CDR3 DNA: TGCAGCGTGTCAGCAGGGGGCCGAATCACTGAAGCTTTCTTT.

This clonotype was detected a few times. This chain uses TRBV11-3 with TRBJ2-1; TRBD1 aligns across 8 bases. Germline V lookup: CDR1 SGHNT, CDR2 YENEEA. The CDR3 extends over 16 amino acids. The V gene end was trimmed by 5 bases and the J gene end by 7 bases; junction bases not matched to a gene: 13. The CDR3 spells CASSTFGTGDFNEQFF. The CDR3, as DNA: TGTGCCAGCAGCACATTCGGGACAGGCGACTTTAATGAGCAGTTCTTC.

This chain connects TRBV20-1 to TRBJ2-5, with D hard to call. The CDR3 runs 12 residues. The V end lost 5 bases, the J end lost 0 bases, and 7 bases lay between the germline ends. The germline gives CDR1 DFQATT, CDR2 SNEGSKA (reference sequence). The CDR3 DNA reads as TGCAGTGCTCCTCCGTACCAAGAGACCCAGTACTTC. It codes for CSAPPYQETQYF.

There are a few counts of this clonotype. This chain joins TRBV20-1 and TRBJ1-6; no definite D call. The ends were cut back, 3 bases at V and 0 bases at J, with 12 bases in the middle. The germline gives CDR1 DFQATT, CDR2 SNEGSKA (reference sequence). The CDR3 runs 16 residues. This CDR3 reads CSASDFGSSYNSPLHF. The CDR3 DNA is TGCAGTGCTAGTGACTTCGGCAGCTCCTATAATTCACCCCTCCACTTT.

This clonotype occurred a few times. The chain employs TRBV4-1 and TRBJ2-1; D is tentatively TRBD1 or TRBD2 (6 bases each). The V gene lost 1 base and the J gene lost 6 bases, with 16 bases spanning the gap. This CDR3 comprises 16 residues. Germline loops: CDR1 MGHRA, CDR2 YSYEKL. The CDR3 nucleotides read TGCGCCAGCAGCCAAGTACAGGGCGGGATAGGCAATGAGCAGTTCTTC. This sequence encodes CASSQVQGGIGNEQFF.